These T cell receptor beta chains were read from a single sample in a study of monozygotic twins with inflammatory bowel disease. TCRdb reprocessed the 5' RACE reads and reports one entry per CDR3 protein, with no DNA. The ten most abundant clones cover roughly 2% of a sample with about 330,000 distinct CDR3 sequences. Specimen: blood. Receptors originate from a human donor with ulcerative colitis or Crohn's disease, or a healthy co-twin of an affected twin (not recorded which). Each CDR3 is given with its conserved first and last residue.

cdr3_aa: CASRRPGQGRETQYF
v_call: TRBV27
j_call: TRBJ2-5

cdr3_aa: CSVVPPRRADTQYF
v_call: TRBV29-1
j_call: TRBJ2-3

cdr3_aa: CASSQGASYMNTEAFF
v_call: TRBV4-3
j_call: TRBJ1-1

cdr3_aa: CASSQGGGYEQYF
v_call: TRBV28
j_call: TRBJ2-7

cdr3_aa: CASSQASTSGQETQYF
v_call: TRBV4-2
j_call: TRBJ2-5

cdr3_aa: CSAKGRGNTEAFF
v_call: TRBV20-1
j_call: TRBJ1-1

cdr3_aa: CASRDSTPSIQYF
v_call: TRBV2
j_call: TRBJ2-4

cdr3_aa: CASSLQPGTGIFYEQYF
v_call: TRBV7-8
j_call: TRBJ2-7

cdr3_aa: CASSLRGGSKDTQYF
v_call: TRBV5-4
j_call: TRBJ2-3

cdr3_aa: CASSPEGGPYGYTF
v_call: TRBV11-2
j_call: TRBJ1-2

cdr3_aa: CASRRTSGIYNEQFF
v_call: TRBV5-1
j_call: TRBJ2-1

cdr3_aa: CSARPADRRVSNQPQHF
v_call: TRBV20-1
j_call: TRBJ1-5

cdr3_aa: CASSVAGVLSEQYF
v_call: TRBV9
j_call: TRBJ2-7

cdr3_aa: CASSLGQGVSYNEQFF
v_call: TRBV5-5
j_call: TRBJ2-1

cdr3_aa: CASSPTSGSYYEQYF
v_call: TRBV18
j_call: TRBJ2-7

cdr3_aa: CASRRQGSPGNTIYF
v_call: TRBV12-3/TRBV12-4
j_call: TRBJ1-3